This TCR beta chain was sequenced during a study of T-cell reconstitution after alpha-beta-depleted transplantation in children (dated by TCRdb to 2016 to 2017). Context from the whole study: Using TCR repertoire profiling, the study followed T-cell immune reconstitution in a quantitative way in children after TCRalphabeta/CD19-depleted allogeneic hematopoietic cell transplantation.

Receptor libraries were prepared by PCR. The sequencer listed for this sample is Illumina HiSeq 2500. TCR library preparation used molecular barcoding, with unique molecular identifiers applied to normalize quantification of the TCRbeta repertoire. TCRdb reworked the public reads: Q25 trimming with fastp, MiXCR clone assembly, productive beta chains retained. Rows are unified per CDR3 protein, each entry keeping the most common DNA and genes. This sample lists over 550,000 distinct CDR3 sequences; about 11% were detected once. Clones ranked in the top ten supply roughly 4% of the sample. This clonotype was counted ten times or more. Its binding antigen is unknown. Per-base qualities were not stored, and no clone one base away is much larger. The CDR3 runs 18 residues from the cysteine to the phenylalanine. Kept here is only the CDR3 DNA, which spans 54 bases and is read in frame from base 1. The germline V gene sets CDR1 to LGHNA and CDR2 to YSLEER. Trimming takes 0 bases from V and 10 bases from J, and the germline ends sit 25 bases apart.

Material: PBMCs from the stem cell graft donor, obtained from the stem cell graft. The chain is encoded by TRBV4-3 joined to TRBJ2-1; the D element could tentatively be TRBD1 or TRBD2, as 6 bases agree for each. The source of this sequence is a human donor who donated a stem cell graft to a child with acute myeloid leukemia. The nucleotide sequence reads TGCGCCAGCAGCCAAGATATGACGGGGTTAGGGGGGAAAGGGGAGCAGTTCTTC. Translated, it gives CASSQDMTGLGGKGEQFF.